This T cell receptor (beta chain) was observed in a study of T cell responses to AZD1222 COVID-19 vaccine. Broader study findings: Among AZD1222 vaccinees, only five or six were seropositive at baseline. Dominant at 160-218 and 743-854, vaccine-associated CD4 TCRs also spanned spike. Increased Spike-specific TCR breadth and depth were observed after two AZD1222 doses. Donors skewed white British and female; clonal diversity was possibly underestimated.

Note on this clone: Its antigen is as yet unknown. At one end the junction does not follow the germline gene, possibly because of a read error.

Method: immunoSEQ multiplex PCR; TCRdb's copy keeps in-frame clones and lacks some. The sample carries approximately 140,000 clones, roughly nine tenths recorded once. Germline values: CDR1 DFQATT, CDR2 SNEGSKA (reference sequence). The CDR3 has 13 residues. This rearrangement joins TRBV20-1 to TRBJ2-7; 8 positions agree with TRBD2. The starting material was peripheral blood, obtained 28 days after the second AZD1222 dose. The sequence was obtained from an adult who received the AZD1222 COVID-19 vaccine. The CDR3 region is CSASRSGSGGSYF. As DNA, the CDR3 is TGCAGTGCTAGTCGCAGCGGGAGTGGGGGTTCCTATTTC.